These 32 T cell receptor beta chains were sequenced from one sample in a study of yellow fever vaccine responses in identical twins. TCRdb re-called the RT-PCR reads with MiXCR, one entry per CDR3 protein. The sample lists about 19,000 distinct CDR3 sequences, roughly 72% occurring once. This specimen consisted of T cells from blood (PBMCs), unsorted or a sorted subset (not recorded which), obtained before or after yellow fever vaccination (not recorded which). The origin of the receptors is a woman under 30 who received the yellow fever vaccine.

This chain joins TRBV7-9 and TRBJ2-2, with TRBD1 identical over 10 bases. Germline CDR1 and CDR2: SEHNR and FQNEAQ (reference sequence). The J segment lost 6 bases and the V segment lost 8 bases, leaving 3 bases of the junction unmatched. The CDR3 runs to 13 residues. Here the CDR3 DNA reads TGTGCCAGCCCGACAGGGGGCTCCGGGGAGCTGTTTTTT. Translating gives CASPTGGSGELFF.

This clonotype was detected only once. V gene TRBV5-8 combines with J gene TRBJ2-3; D remains ambiguous. The CDR3 has 10 amino acids. Trimming removed 3 bases at V and 7 bases at J, with 3 bases between. Germline CDR1 SGHTS, CDR2 YDEGEE. In DNA form, the CDR3 reads TGTGCCAGCAGCTCATATACGCAGTATTTT. Its protein product is CASSSYTQYF.

This clonotype was picked up a small number of times. The rearrangement uses TRBV20-1 and TRBJ1-2; D perhaps matches TRBD1 (5 bases). Germline assignment: CDR1 DFQATT and CDR2 SNEGSKA (reference sequence). Trimming cost V 6 bases and J 3 bases, with 8 bases left between them. The CDR3 totals 11 residues. The CDR3 protein is CSAGPYYGYTF. CDR3 nucleotide sequence: TGCAGTGCGGGGCCATACTATGGCTACACCTTC.

This sequence joins TRBV12-3 or TRBV12-4 and TRBJ1-6, with D perhaps TRBD1 (6 bases). V was pared by 6 bases and J by 1 base, with 10 bases between. CDR3 length: 15 amino acids. The CDR3 sequence is CASRQRGSYNSPLHF. CDR3 nucleotides: TGTGCCAGCAGACAGAGGGGGTCCTATAATTCACCCCTCCACTTT.

The gene calls are TRBV7-3 and TRBJ2-1; D is uncertain. Germline CDR1 and CDR2: SGHTA and FQGTGA. The CDR3 length is 15 residues. The V end was cut by 5 bases, the J end by 2 bases, with 13 bases between. The CDR3 bases are TGTGCCAGCAGCCCCGGGTCCCAACCCTACAATGAGCAGTTCTTC. This codes for CASSPGSQPYNEQFF.

The chain recombines TRBV10-3 with TRBJ1-1, with TRBD1 as a possible D gene (5 bases). This CDR3 region has 15 residues. CDR1 is ENHRY and CDR2 is SYGVKD in the germline V gene. V shed 7 bases and J shed 6 bases, with 21 bases lying between them. The CDR3 here is CAIMGGSTPGAEAFF. The CDR3 DNA reads as TGTGCCATCATGGGGGGAAGCACCCCGGGGGCTGAAGCTTTCTTT.

Comment on this clonotype: One junction end does not reproduce the germline sequence, and a read error may be involved. The CDR3 protein is CATSRGLMRATGEQFF. CDR3 nucleotides: TGTGCCACCAGCAGAGGACTAATGAGGGCCACCGGGGAGCAGTTTTTT. V gene TRBV15 combines with J gene TRBJ2-2; D is possibly TRBD2 (5 bases). In germline, CDR1 is LNHNV, CDR2 YYDKDF (reference sequence). CDR3 length equals 16 residues.

This clonotype was seen a few times. V gene TRBV15 combines with J gene TRBJ2-3, with 9 bases identical to TRBD2. CDR1 LNHNV and CDR2 YYDKDF come from the germline V gene (reference sequence). This CDR3 has 16 residues. J gave up 0 bases and V 3 bases, and 4 bases lay outside the gene matches. The chain's CDR3 is CATSRRLAASTDTQYF. In DNA, the CDR3 is TGTGCCACCAGCAGGAGACTAGCGGCTAGCACAGATACGCAGTATTTT.

The rearrangement uses TRBV6-1 and TRBJ2-1; either TRBD1 or TRBD2 may supply D (5 bases each). This CDR3 is 14 amino acids long. Looked up from germline, CDR1 is MNHNS and CDR2 is SASEGT. The germline V and J ends were trimmed by 4 bases and 3 bases, with 10 bases remaining between them. The CDR3 protein is CASSAGPDYNEQFF. The DNA of the CDR3 is TGTGCCAGCAGTGCGGGACCAGACTACAATGAGCAGTTCTTC.

This chain connects TRBV24-1 to TRBJ2-1; TRBD1 aligns across 7 bases. With 6 bases clipped from V and 12 bases from J, the junction kept 4 bases outside the gene matches. This CDR3 spans 11 amino acids. CDR1 and CDR2 from the germline V gene are KGHDR and SFDVKD. CDR3: CATSSWTGQFF. CDR3 coding DNA: TGTGCCACCAGTTCGTGGACAGGGCAGTTCTTC.

This clonotype has only one observation. This chain uses TRBV18 with TRBJ2-1; D ambiguous. The CDR3 is 15 residues long. CDR1 is KGHSH and CDR2 is LQKENI in the germline V gene. V was cut by 0 bases and J by 5 bases, with 11 bases left in between. The CDR3 sequence: CASSPPAAADNEQFF. As DNA, the CDR3 is TGTGCCAGCTCACCACCGGCAGCTGCTGACAATGAGCAGTTCTTC. The full variable domain, its missing parts supplied by reference TRBV18 and TRBJ2-1, is NAGVMQNPRHLVRRRGQEARLRCSPMKGHSHVYWYRQLPEEGLKFMVYLQKENIIDESGMPKERFSAEFPKEGPSILRIQQVVRGDSAAYFCASSPPAAADNEQFFGPGTRLTVL.

V is TRBV4-2 and J is TRBJ1-1; the D is unclear. CDR3 length: 14 residues. Germline V CDR1 and CDR2: LGHNA, YNFKEQ. The V gene lost 0 bases and the J gene lost 0 bases, with 5 bases spanning the gap. The CDR3 here is CASSQDALNTEAFF. The CDR3 DNA sequence: TGTGCCAGCAGCCAAGATGCCTTGAACACTGAAGCTTTCTTT.

This chain links TRBV7-6 with TRBJ2-1, with 7 bases matching TRBD2. Germline loops: CDR1 SGHVS, CDR2 FNYEAQ. CDR3 length: 17 residues. Trimming removed 0 bases from V and 2 bases from J; junction bases left unmatched: 7. CDR3 protein: CASSLAASGLPYNEQFF. CDR3 nucleotide sequence: TGTGCCAGCAGCTTAGCCGCTAGCGGATTACCCTACAATGAGCAGTTCTTC.

The chain is built from TRBV12-3 or TRBV12-4 and TRBJ2-3; D is unclear. Trimming removed 3 bases from V and 0 bases from J, with 10 bases in between. There are 15 residues in the CDR3. CDR3 amino acids: CASSFRTTSTDTQYF. CDR3 bases: TGTGCCAGCAGTTTCAGGACGACGAGCACAGATACGCAGTATTTT.

V gene TRBV11-1 combines with J gene TRBJ2-2; the D gene could be TRBD1 or TRBD2 (5 bases each). Germline loops: CDR1 SGHAT, CDR2 FQDESV (reference sequence). V was shortened by 6 bases and J by 4 bases, with 15 bases between the two germline ends. This CDR3 comprises 15 residues. CDR3 sequence (DNA): TGTGCCAGCAGGCACTTGAGGGGAATCACCGGGGAGCTGTTTTTT. This sequence encodes CASRHLRGITGELFF.

V is TRBV15 and J is TRBJ2-7; the match to TRBD2 covers 11 bases. CDR3 length equals 15 residues. V lost 5 bases and J lost 0; bases outside the gene matches: 3. The germline V gene encodes CDR1 LNHNV and CDR2 YYDKDF (reference sequence). CDR3 sequence: CATSPTSGVSYEQYF. CDR3 nucleotides: TGTGCCACCAGCCCGACTAGCGGGGTCTCCTACGAGCAGTACTTC.

J is TRBJ1-1 and V is TRBV29-1; D not certain. V shed 7 bases and J shed 5 bases, with 14 bases lying between them. This CDR3 spans 12 amino acids. CDR1 SQVTM and CDR2 ANQGSEA come from the germline V gene. The DNA for the CDR3 is TGCAGCGCTTCTCAGGCCGGGACTGAAGCTTTCTTT. Encoded protein: CSASQAGTEAFF. The full variable domain, with the rest looked up from reference TRBV29-1 and TRBJ1-1, is SAVISQKPSRDICQRGTSLTIQCQVDSQVTMMFWYRQQPGQSLTLIATANQGSEATYESGFVIDKFPISRPNLTFSTLTVSNMSPEDSSIYLCSASQAGTEAFFGQGTRLTVV.

The chain carries TRBV12-3 or TRBV12-4 and TRBJ1-2, with a possible D match to TRBD1 (5 bases). V dropped 2 bases and J dropped 7 bases, with 14 bases sitting between them. This CDR3 has 14 residues. The CDR3 sequence: CASSLSGLGSGYTF. CDR3 sequence (DNA): TGTGCCAGCAGTTTATCAGGGTTGGGCAGTGGCTACACCTTC.

The rearrangement joins TRBV19 to TRBJ2-1; the match to TRBD1 covers 9 bases. The trim removed 7 bases at V and 6 bases at J, leaving 7 bases unmatched. CDR1 is LNHDA, CDR2 SQIVND, per germline (reference sequence). The CDR3 is 14 amino acids. The CDR3 nucleotides are TGTGCCAGTACCACGGGACAGGGTTTCAATGAGCAGTTCTTC. This codes for CASTTGQGFNEQFF.

This clonotype appeared once. The chain joins TRBV15 to TRBJ2-1, with D hard to call. V dropped 5 bases and J dropped 5 bases, with 10 bases sitting between them. The CDR3 has 13 amino acids. Germline values: CDR1 LNHNV, CDR2 YYDKDF (reference sequence). As DNA, the CDR3 is TGTGCCACCAGCGCAACTATAAACAATGAGCAGTTCTTC. This codes for CATSATINNEQFF.

The chain is built from TRBV2 and TRBJ1-1; D uncertain. V lost 0 bases and J 0 bases, leaving 8 bases between the germline ends. This CDR3 region has 15 residues. Germline V gene lookup returns CDR1 SNHLY and CDR2 FYNNEI. In nucleotides, the CDR3 is TGTGCCAGCAGTGAAGCGCGCAGCTTGAACACTGAAGCTTTCTTT. This codes for CASSEARSLNTEAFF.

The chain combines TRBV3-1 with TRBJ2-3; TRBD2 agrees at 8 bases. The CDR3 extends over 16 amino acids. V trimming: 2 bases; J trimming: 8 bases; junction bases outside the gene matches: 12. Looked up from germline, CDR1 is LGHDT and CDR2 is YNNKEL (reference sequence). The CDR3 region has the DNA TGTGCCAGCAGCCAACCCCCCGTAGCGGGACGGGTTACGCAGTATTTT. Its protein is CASSQPPVAGRVTQYF.

This clonotype came up once. The chain combines TRBV2 with TRBJ2-1; a weak D match, TRBD2 (5 bases). V lost 10 bases and J lost 0, with 16 bases in between. The CDR3 extends over 15 amino acids. Looked up from germline, CDR1 is SNHLY and CDR2 is FYNNEI. The CDR3: CANQKRSTSYNEQFF. CDR3 in DNA: TGTGCCAACCAGAAGCGGAGTACCTCCTACAATGAGCAGTTCTTC. Combining the CDR3 with reference TRBV2 and TRBJ2-1 gives the whole variable domain EPEVTQTPSHQVTQMGQEVILRCVPISNHLYFYWYRQILGQKVEFLVSFYNNEISEKSEIFDDQFSVERPDGSNFTLKIRSTKLEDSAMYFCANQKRSTSYNEQFFGPGTRLTVL.

This rearrangement joins TRBV29-1 to TRBJ1-1, with D hard to call. Trimming removed 5 bases at V and 1 base at J, with 5 bases between. The CDR3 covers 11 residues. Germline lookup yields CDR1 SQVTM and CDR2 ANQGSEA. The CDR3 DNA sequence: TGCAGCGTTAAATCGAACACTGAAGCTTTCTTT. It translates to CSVKSNTEAFF.

V usage is TRBV11-3 and J usage is TRBJ2-5; 8 bases map to TRBD1. CDR1 is SGHNT, CDR2 YENEEA, per germline. V gave up 5 bases and J gave up 2 bases; unmatched junction bases: 1. CDR3 length: 13 amino acids. The CDR3 loop reads CASSRDRQETQYF. DNA for the CDR3: TGTGCCAGCAGCCGGGACAGGCAAGAGACCCAGTACTTC.

The gene calls are TRBV3-1 and TRBJ2-2, with D tentatively TRBD2 (5 bases). Germline V lookup: CDR1 LGHDT, CDR2 YNNKEL (reference sequence). The CDR3 contains 16 residues. The V gene lost 4 bases and the J gene lost 4 bases, with 16 bases spanning the gap. The CDR3 nucleotides are TGTGCCAGCAGCCGAGTGAGGGTCAAACTCACCGGGGAGCTGTTTTTT. Translating it yields CASSRVRVKLTGELFF. Supplemented by reference TRBV3-1 and TRBJ2-2, the full variable domain reads DTAVSQTPKYLVTQMGNDKSIKCEQNLGHDTMYWYKQDSKKFLKIMFSYNNKELIINETVPNRFSPKSPDKAHLNLHINSLELGDSAVYFCASSRVRVKLTGELFFGEGSRLTVL.

V gene TRBV3-1 combines with J gene TRBJ2-1; 10 nucleotides agree with TRBD2. Germline values: CDR1 LGHDT, CDR2 YNNKEL (reference sequence). This CDR3 spans 12 amino acids. The V and J ends lost 8 bases and 10 bases, in that order; junction bases with no gene match: 5. Here the CDR3 DNA reads TGTGCCAGCTCCCTACTAGCGGGAGAGCAGTTCTTC. Its protein product is CASSLLAGEQFF.

The CDR3: CATAGLAGGSRTQYF. CDR3 nucleotide sequence: TGTGCCACCGCTGGACTAGCTGGAGGTAGTAGGACCCAGTACTTC. V is TRBV19 and J is TRBJ2-5; 8 nucleotides line up with TRBD2. V was clipped by 10 bases and J by 7 bases; unmatched bases: 17. This CDR3 has 15 residues. Germline V gives CDR1 LNHDA, CDR2 SQIVND (reference sequence).

The CDR3 bases are TGTGCCAGCAGCGCAGTCGAGGAGGGAGATGGCTACACCTTC. Translation: CASSAVEEGDGYTF. V gene TRBV5-6 combines with J gene TRBJ1-2, with D unresolved. Germline CDR1 SGHDT, CDR2 YYEEEE. This CDR3 is built from 14 residues. V lost 4 bases to trimming and J lost 6 bases, with 16 bases between them.

The chain joins TRBV18 to TRBJ1-1, with TRBD1 identical over 9 bases. CDR1 is KGHSH and CDR2 is LQKENI in the germline V gene. The trim removed 6 bases at V and 2 bases at J, leaving 4 bases unmatched. CDR3 length: 14 amino acids. The DNA of the CDR3 is TGTGCCAGCTCTCCGGGACAGGGCAACACTGAAGCTTTCTTT. Translated, it gives CASSPGQGNTEAFF.

The gene calls are TRBV18 and TRBJ2-1, with 13 nucleotides matching TRBD2. The V and J ends lost 3 bases and 5 bases, in that order; junction bases with no gene match: 1. Germline values: CDR1 KGHSH, CDR2 LQKENI. The CDR3 is 15 amino acids. The DNA for the CDR3 is TGTGCCAGCTCACCTGGGACTAGCGGGAACAATGAGCAGTTCTTC. Translating gives CASSPGTSGNNEQFF.

The chain employs TRBV12-3 or TRBV12-4 and TRBJ1-6; D call uncertain. The CDR3 is 13 amino acids. V gave up 4 bases and J gave up 9 bases, with 10 bases separating them. The CDR3 spells CASSSSSLSPLHF. The CDR3 DNA is TGTGCCAGCAGTTCCTCATCACTTTCACCCCTCCACTTT.